The rows below give T cell receptor beta chains drawn from one sample of a study of beta chain features in type 1 diabetes. TCRdb's copy holds only in-frame clones and misses some; the assay was immunoSEQ multiplex PCR. This sample has about 620,000 clones, with about a sixth found just once. The sequenced sample was naive CD4+ T cells from blood. The receptor source for this set is a man younger than 35 in good health. Each CDR3 is given with its conserved first and last residue. The D gene is left open where the match is weak. Some rows have no size entry. The others give once, few or many, or a class for an expanded clone.

clone_size	v_call	d_call	j_call	cdr3_aa
.	TRBV6-1	.	TRBJ1-5	CASWVRSNQPQHF
.	TRBV18	.	TRBJ2-5	CASSPFTSFRQAGTQYF
.	TRBV18	.	TRBJ1-2	CASSTTGFTNYGYTF
.	TRBV6-5	.	TRBJ2-5	CASRSGTTETQYF
.	TRBV4-1	TRBD2	TRBJ2-1	CASSQVGLAGDEQFF
few	TRBV6-5	.	TRBJ1-2	CASNPGRNYGYTF
.	TRBV11-2	.	TRBJ2-4	CASSLPGLRDGKNIQYF
few	TRBV2	.	TRBJ1-1	CASGAQGYTEAFF
few	TRBV7-9	TRBD2	TRBJ2-5	CASSYGLAGGWETQYF
few	TRBV15	.	TRBJ1-4	CATSRDLVLGLFF
.	TRBV5-1	.	TRBJ2-3	CASSSQGTGATDTQYF
.	TRBV7-2	.	TRBJ2-7	CASSSYGQGTTDYEQYF
.	TRBV10-3	TRBD1	TRBJ2-1	CAISEQGARNEQFF
few	TRBV7-2	TRBD1	TRBJ2-7	CASSLAPGQGDYEQYF
few	TRBV14	.	TRBJ1-1	CASSQGTAKAFF
few	TRBV7-3	TRBD1	TRBJ1-1	CASTSTGVTEAFF
.	TRBV7-2	.	TRBJ2-7	CASSLDGGLYEQYF
few	TRBV5-4	TRBD2	TRBJ2-1	CASSLVREDEGEQFF
.	TRBV5-4	TRBD1	TRBJ1-5	CASSLDRGDQPQHF
.	TRBV29-1	TRBD1	TRBJ2-5	CSAATGGNRETQYF
few	TRBV5-4	TRBD2	TRBJ2-7	CASSLGSGDSSYEQYF
few	TRBV7-2	.	TRBJ2-5	CASSSNQETQYF
.	TRBV7-9	.	TRBJ2-7	CASSLGQETYEQYF
few	TRBV4-2	TRBD1	TRBJ2-3	CASRRAGGPDTQYF
few	TRBV11-2	.	TRBJ1-5	CASSLVGYQPQHF
.	TRBV29-1	.	TRBJ2-5	CSVGRTYQETQYF
.	TRBV19	.	TRBJ2-2	CASTLGPGHLTGWTGELFF
few	TRBV20-1	TRBD1	TRBJ2-7	CSSRQGYEQYF
once	TRBV6-5	.	TRBJ1-6	CASRGVSNNSPLHF
few	TRBV19	.	TRBJ1-1	CASSTLRKGNTEAFF
few	TRBV7-3	TRBD1	TRBJ1-2	CASSSGTGVNGYTF
few	TRBV27	TRBD2	TRBJ2-1	CASTYLGLAGNEQFF
.	TRBV7-2	TRBD1	TRBJ1-2	CASRYQGEPYGYTF
.	TRBV27	.	TRBJ2-6	CASSQDRNVLTF
.	TRBV11-2	.	TRBJ1-1	CASSLMSRLNTEAFF
few	TRBV6-5	TRBD1	TRBJ2-5	CASRPSGQRGTQYF
few	TRBV7-9	TRBD1	TRBJ1-4	CASSSTDRGGEKLFF
few	TRBV2	TRBD2	TRBJ2-1	CASSESPSGSSYNEQFF
.	TRBV7-2	.	TRBJ1-2	CASSLMTSNYGYTF
few	TRBV5-1	TRBD1	TRBJ2-7	CASSLAGQGAYEQYF
.	TRBV28	.	TRBJ2-1	CASVGTLAHLDEQFF
few	TRBV7-3	.	TRBJ1-6	CASSAGRVHSPLHF
few	TRBV5-4	TRBD2	TRBJ2-5	CASSLVGTSEETQYF
few	TRBV29-1	TRBD1	TRBJ1-1	CSAGPGQGNTEAFF
few	TRBV6-5	.	TRBJ1-1	CASRRYRWAEAFF
.	TRBV30	.	TRBJ1-4	CAWTSSGANEKLFF
few	TRBV28	TRBD2	TRBJ2-7	CASSLGGRLAGDSYEQYF
few	TRBV19	.	TRBJ1-1	CATTYRGDGGTFF
.	TRBV14	.	TRBJ2-7	CASSQVQRGRYRSYEQYF
.	TRBV5-1	.	TRBJ2-5	CASSLERRETQYF
few	TRBV10-3	.	TRBJ2-7	CAIGRVYEQYF
.	TRBV5-6	TRBD1	TRBJ2-5	CASSHRTGEETQYF
.	TRBV2	TRBD1	TRBJ2-1	CASRNDRGREQFF
.	TRBV5-6	TRBD1	TRBJ2-7	CASSLDRGLYEQYF